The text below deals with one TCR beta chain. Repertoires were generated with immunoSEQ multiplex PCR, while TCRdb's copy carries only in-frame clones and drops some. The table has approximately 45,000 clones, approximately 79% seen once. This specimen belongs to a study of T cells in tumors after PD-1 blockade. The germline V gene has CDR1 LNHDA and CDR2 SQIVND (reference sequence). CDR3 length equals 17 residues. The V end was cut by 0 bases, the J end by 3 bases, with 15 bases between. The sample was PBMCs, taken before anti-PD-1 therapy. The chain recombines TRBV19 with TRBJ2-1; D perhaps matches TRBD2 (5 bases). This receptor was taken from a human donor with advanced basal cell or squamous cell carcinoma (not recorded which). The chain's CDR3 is CASSIDNPIEGYNEQFF. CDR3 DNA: TGTGCCAGTAGTATAGATAACCCGATTGAGGGCTACAATGAGCAGTTCTTC.